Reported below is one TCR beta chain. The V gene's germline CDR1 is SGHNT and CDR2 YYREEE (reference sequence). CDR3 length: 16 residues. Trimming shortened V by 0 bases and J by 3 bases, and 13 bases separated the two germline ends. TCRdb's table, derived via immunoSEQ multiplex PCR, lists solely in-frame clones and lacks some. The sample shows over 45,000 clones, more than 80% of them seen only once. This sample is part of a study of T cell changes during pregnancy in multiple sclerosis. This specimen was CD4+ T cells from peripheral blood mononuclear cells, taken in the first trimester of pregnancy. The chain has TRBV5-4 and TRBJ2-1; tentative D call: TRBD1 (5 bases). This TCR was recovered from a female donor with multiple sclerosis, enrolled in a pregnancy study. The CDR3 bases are TGTGCCAGCAGCTTGGGTCAGGCTAGGGGCTACAATGAGCAGTTCTTC. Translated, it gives CASSLGQARGYNEQFF. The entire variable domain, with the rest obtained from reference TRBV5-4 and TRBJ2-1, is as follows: ETGVTQSPTHLIKTRGQQVTLRCSSQSGHNTVSWYQQALGQGPQFIFQYYREEENGRGNFPPRFSGLQFPNYSSELNVNALELDDSALYLCASSLGQARGYNEQFFGPGTRLTVL.